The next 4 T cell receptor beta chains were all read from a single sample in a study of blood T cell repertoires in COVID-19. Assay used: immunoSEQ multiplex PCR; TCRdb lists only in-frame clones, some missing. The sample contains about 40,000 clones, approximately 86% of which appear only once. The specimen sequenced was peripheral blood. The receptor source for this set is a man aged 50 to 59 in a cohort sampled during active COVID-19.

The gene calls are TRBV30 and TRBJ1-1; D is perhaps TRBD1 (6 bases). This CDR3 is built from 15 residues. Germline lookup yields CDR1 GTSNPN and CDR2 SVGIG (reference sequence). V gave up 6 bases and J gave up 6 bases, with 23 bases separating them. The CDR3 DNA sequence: TGTGCCTGTTGGAGGAGGGGGGGCGCGGACCCTGAAGCTTTCTTT. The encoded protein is CACWRRGGADPEAFF.

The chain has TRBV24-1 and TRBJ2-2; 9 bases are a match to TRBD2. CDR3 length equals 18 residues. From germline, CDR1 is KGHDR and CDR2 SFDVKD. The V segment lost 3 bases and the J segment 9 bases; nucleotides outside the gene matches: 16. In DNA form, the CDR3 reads TGTGCCACCAGTGATCCGCAGGGAAAGCTAGCGGGGCACCGGGAGCTGTTTTTT. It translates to CATSDPQGKLAGHRELFF.

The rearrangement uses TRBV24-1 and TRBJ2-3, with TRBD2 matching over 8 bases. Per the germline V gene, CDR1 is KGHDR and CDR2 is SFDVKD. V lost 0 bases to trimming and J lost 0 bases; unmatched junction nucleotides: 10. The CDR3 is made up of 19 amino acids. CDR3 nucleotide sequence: TGTGCCACCAGTGATTTGCCTAGCGGGCGTTACTCTAGCACAGATACGCAGTATTTT. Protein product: CATSDLPSGRYSSTDTQYF.

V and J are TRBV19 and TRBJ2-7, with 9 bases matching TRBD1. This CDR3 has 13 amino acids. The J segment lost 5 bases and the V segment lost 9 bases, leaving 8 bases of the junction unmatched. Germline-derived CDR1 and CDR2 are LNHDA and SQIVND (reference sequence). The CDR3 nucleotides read TGTGCCAGAGGGACAGGGTTTCCCCACGAGCAGTACGTC. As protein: CARGTGFPHEQYV.